This TCR beta chain emerged from a study of spatial heterogeneity in lung cancer. From germline, CDR1 is MDHEN and CDR2 SYDVKM. There are 15 residues in the CDR3. V dropped 6 bases and J dropped 3 bases, with 17 bases sitting between them. Study conclusions and caveats: The recorded estimate of tumor T cell coverage is 6% to 7% for alpha chains and roughly 13% for beta chains. Counts that tracked tumor mutation counts were those of expanded intratumoral alpha and beta TCRs.

A distinct unique molecular identifier was carried by each TCR cDNA molecule. From the 5' RACE reads, TCRdb called clonotypes with MiXCR, one entry per CDR3 protein. The sample lists 18,000 or so distinct CDR3 sequences, 5.5% to 6.5% occurring once. In this sample, this clonotype is medium-sized. Its cognate antigen is unknown. Time point noted: sample taken at primary tumor resection. Samples were obtained from about 75 donors, all untreated early-stage non-small cell lung cancer patients. Unsorted whole RNA of tumor, nontumor lung or frozen PBMC was sequenced. The source is a female donor with early-stage non-small cell lung cancer. Sequenced material: lung tumor tissue, taken at surgery. The rearrangement links TRBV28 to TRBJ1-1; no clear D. This CDR3 reads CASRVRGKRYTEAFF. The CDR3 region has the DNA TGTGCCAGCAGGGTGCGGGGAAAGCGGTACACTGAAGCTTTCTTT.